Presented here are 17 T cell receptor beta chains from one specimen sequenced in a study of T-cell memory formation after mild COVID-19. TCRdb re-called the 5' RACE reads through MiXCR, storing one row per CDR3 protein. The table has 35,000 to 55,000 distinct CDR3 sequences, 8% to 10% seen once. The sequenced sample was PBMCs or a T cell subset sorted from them (not recorded which). The receptor source for this set is an adult woman who had mild COVID-19 (a few samples of this study predate the infection). Cell type and time point are not known.

The chain is built from TRBV4-3 and TRBJ2-7; 15 bases are a match to TRBD2. CDR3 length: 17 residues. V shed 3 bases and J 6 bases; nucleotides not matched to a gene: 9. From germline, CDR1 is LGHNA and CDR2 YSLEER. CDR3 nucleotide sequence: TGCGCCAGCAGCCACTTAGGACTAGCGGGAGGGCCGGGCGAGCAGTACTTC. Translation gives CASSHLGLAGGPGEQYF.

Only a few counts were recorded for this clonotype. The V call is TRBV7-2, the J call TRBJ2-2; no reliable D call. Germline CDR1 and CDR2: SGHTA and FQGNSA. The CDR3 loop spans 15 amino acids. Trimming took 0 bases from V and 4 from J, leaving 9 bases between them. CDR3 nucleotides: TGTGCCAGCAGCTTAGCTAGTTTTACCACCGGGGAGCTGTTTTTT. This sequence encodes CASSLASFTTGELFF.

This clonotype was counted a few times. This sequence joins TRBV5-1 and TRBJ2-1, with D hard to call. Trimming shortened V by 4 bases and J by 2 bases, and 13 bases separated the two germline ends. CDR3 length: 15 amino acids. CDR1 is SGHRS, CDR2 YFSETQ, per germline. The CDR3 DNA follows: TGCGCCAGCAGCCCGACTCCCTTGCCCTACAATGAGCAGTTCTTC. This gives the protein CASSPTPLPYNEQFF.

This clonotype was seen repeatedly, ten times or more. The V gene is TRBV5-6, the J gene TRBJ2-7; tentatively, D is TRBD1 (5 bases). The CDR3 length is 13 residues. With 7 bases removed from V and 3 bases from J, the gap between germline ends came to 14 bases. Germline V gene sequence: CDR1 SGHDT, CDR2 YYEEEE. CDR3 residues: CASGRNRRYEQYF. In DNA form, the CDR3 reads TGTGCCAGCGGTAGGAACAGGCGCTACGAGCAGTACTTC.

This chain joins TRBV19 and TRBJ2-7, with D perhaps TRBD1 (6 bases). Looked up from germline, CDR1 is LNHDA and CDR2 is SQIVND (reference sequence). V lost 4 bases to trimming and J lost 6 bases, with 19 bases between them. The CDR3 contains 15 residues. This CDR3 is CASSTSETGRGEQYF. For the CDR3, the DNA is TGTGCCAGTAGTACCTCTGAGACAGGCCGGGGCGAGCAGTACTTC.

In this sample, this clonotype turned up many times. The chain links TRBV7-6 to TRBJ2-2; D is unclear. Germline CDR1 and CDR2: SGHVS and FNYEAQ. Deletions cut 2 bases from V and 0 bases from J, with 7 bases between. The CDR3 loop spans 15 amino acids. CDR3 sequence: CASSLSSSNTGELFF. CDR3 DNA sequence: TGTGCCAGCAGCTTATCCAGCTCGAACACCGGGGAGCTGTTTTTT.

This clonotype was counted between two and nine times. V usage is TRBV29-1 and J usage is TRBJ2-3; weak D call: TRBD1 (6 bases). The V and J ends lost 6 bases and 2 bases respectively, with 21 bases between them. The CDR3 length is 16 residues. Germline CDR1 and CDR2: SQVTM and ANQGSEA. CDR3 residues: CSVRIGTRPPTDTQYF. In nucleotides, the CDR3 is TGCAGCGTCCGTATTGGGACAAGGCCACCCACAGATACGCAGTATTTT.

This clonotype is medium-sized. This chain joins TRBV7-3 and TRBJ2-3, with D hard to call. Germline-derived CDR1 and CDR2 are SGHTA and FQGTGA. The V end lost 4 bases, the J end lost 0 bases, and 11 bases lay between the germline ends. CDR3 size: 15 residues. The CDR3 reads CASSSLARSTDTQYF. The CDR3 region has the DNA TGTGCCAGCAGCTCATTAGCAAGGAGCACAGATACGCAGTATTTT.

This clonotype has ten or more counts. V and J are TRBV29-1 and TRBJ2-7, with 7 bases matching TRBD1. This CDR3 is 11 amino acids long. Per germline, CDR1 SQVTM and CDR2 ANQGSEA. Trimming cost V 5 bases and J 6 bases; bases outside gene matches: 4. The CDR3 bases are TGCAGCGTTTCCACAGGGGCCGAGCAGTACTTC. Protein product: CSVSTGAEQYF.

This chain connects TRBV7-2 to TRBJ2-5; 14 bases match TRBD2. CDR3 size: 16 residues. The germline V gene encodes CDR1 SGHTA and CDR2 FQGNSA. With 4 bases clipped from V and 6 bases from J, the junction kept 7 bases outside the gene matches. CDR3 nucleotide sequence: TGTGCCAGCAGCTCCGGGACTAGCGGGAGTAGAAAGACCCAGTACTTC. This encodes CASSSGTSGSRKTQYF.

The chain has TRBV6-5 and TRBJ2-7, with D hard to call. Germline V lookup: CDR1 MNHEY, CDR2 SVGAGI. The CDR3 is 15 residues long. With 0 bases removed from V and 3 bases from J, the gap between germline ends came to 12 bases. The CDR3 region is CASSYSFLGNYEQYF. Here the CDR3 DNA reads TGTGCCAGCAGTTACTCGTTTCTAGGGAACTACGAGCAGTACTTC.

This clonotype was picked up many times. The chain has TRBV5-1 and TRBJ2-1; tentatively, D is TRBD1 (5 bases). V was cut by 0 bases and J by 2 bases, with 9 bases left in between. The length of the CDR3 is 15 residues. The germline V gene encodes CDR1 SGHRS and CDR2 YFSETQ. The DNA of the CDR3 is TGCGCCAGCAGCTTGGGAAGGGGTGCCTACAATGAGCAGTTCTTC. This sequence encodes CASSLGRGAYNEQFF. Full variable domain (missing parts from reference TRBV5-1 and TRBJ2-1): KAGVTQTPRYLIKTRGQQVTLSCSPISGHRSVSWYQQTPGQGLQFLFEYFSETQRNKGNFPGRFSGRQFSNSRSEMNVSTLELGDSALYLCASSLGRGAYNEQFFGPGTRLTVL.

The chain recombines TRBV20-1 with TRBJ2-2; 10 bases align to TRBD2. The J segment lost 5 bases and the V segment lost 0 bases, leaving 9 bases of the junction unmatched. The CDR3 has 17 amino acids. The germline CDR1 and CDR2 sequences are DFQATT and SNEGSKA (reference sequence). CDR3 DNA: TGCAGTGCTAGAGAAGTGCTAGCGGGAGCGGGAACCGGGGAGCTGTTTTTT. This gives the protein CSAREVLAGAGTGELFF.

The table lists this clonotype with a few counts. V gene TRBV5-4 combines with J gene TRBJ1-1; D unclear. This CDR3 region has 13 residues. V was clipped by 0 bases and J by 3 bases, with 6 bases between them. Germline CDR1 and CDR2: SGHNT and YYREEE (reference sequence). CDR3 nucleotides: TGTGCCAGCAGCTTGGATTGGGACACTGAAGCTTTCTTT. This sequence encodes CASSLDWDTEAFF. The complete variable domain, with remaining parts taken from reference TRBV5-4 and TRBJ1-1, reads ETGVTQSPTHLIKTRGQQVTLRCSSQSGHNTVSWYQQALGQGPQFIFQYYREEENGRGNFPPRFSGLQFPNYSSELNVNALELDDSALYLCASSLDWDTEAFFGQGTRLTVV.

This clonotype has just a few counts. This chain connects TRBV5-5 to TRBJ2-5; unclear D gene. Deletions cut 1 base from V and 3 bases from J, with 4 bases between. The germline V gene encodes CDR1 SGHKS and CDR2 YYEKEE (reference sequence). This CDR3 is 12 amino acids long. The CDR3 reads CASSLTKETQYF. In DNA, the CDR3 is TGTGCCAGCAGCTTGACAAAAGAGACCCAGTACTTC.

V usage is TRBV4-1 and J usage is TRBJ2-2; D is possibly TRBD1 (6 bases). Trimming shortened V by 6 bases and J by 3 bases, and 17 bases separated the two germline ends. The CDR3 is 16 amino acids. Germline V CDR1 and CDR2: MGHRA, YSYEKL. This chain's CDR3 is CASRPAGTQYTGELFF. The CDR3 coding sequence is TGCGCCAGCAGACCGGCCGGGACACAATACACCGGGGAGCTGTTTTTT.

This clonotype was observed many times. DNA for the CDR3: TGCAGTGCTAGTTTCAGACATAGCGAGCAGTACTTC. This encodes CSASFRHSEQYF. The rearrangement uses TRBV20-1 and TRBJ2-7; D uncertain. The CDR3 loop spans 12 amino acids. Germline V gene sequence: CDR1 DFQATT, CDR2 SNEGSKA (reference sequence). V dropped 3 bases and J dropped 6 bases, with 12 bases sitting between them.